Listed below are T cell receptor beta chains from one sample, sequenced in a study of CD8 T cells in Susac syndrome. TCRdb ran MiXCR on the immunoSEQ multiplex PCR reads and lists one entry per CDR3 protein. The sample shows about 200,000 distinct CDR3 sequences, roughly 95% of them seen only once. The material sequenced was CD4+ T cells from PBMCs. Receptors originate from a human donor in good health. Each CDR3 is given with its conserved first and last residue. The order of the fields is clone size, V gene, D gene, J gene, CDR3 protein, CDR3 DNA. A D gene is named only where the DNA matches it firmly. Size values are once, few and many counts, or a class for expanded clones, and some rows have none.

.	TRBV29-1	TRBD1	TRBJ2-1	CSVVPGQETYNEQFF	TGCAGCGTTGTGCCGGGACAGGAGACCTACAATGAGCAGTTCTTC
.	TRBV9	TRBD1	TRBJ1-1	CASSFHPQGRSMNTEAFF	TGTGCCAGCAGCTTTCACCCACAGGGGCGGTCAATGAACACTGAAGCTTTCTTT
.	TRBV29-1	.	TRBJ1-2	CSGATGGPIGYTF	TGCAGCGGGGCGACAGGTGGTCCAATTGGCTACACCTTC
.	TRBV20-1	.	TRBJ2-3	CSAGPAGPTDTQYF	TGCAGTGCTGGGCCAGCGGGCCCCACAGATACGCAGTATTTT
once	TRBV20-1	.	TRBJ1-2	CSAEQPANYGYTF	TGCAGTGCCGAACAACCAGCTAACTATGGCTACACCTTC
.	TRBV7-9	TRBD2	TRBJ2-1	CASSILAEGEQFF	TGTGCCAGCAGCATCCTAGCGGAGGGGGAGCAGTTCTTC
.	TRBV3-1	.	TRBJ2-6	CASSQVSSGANVLTF	TGTGCCAGCAGCCAAGTCAGCTCTGGGGCCAACGTCCTGACTTTC
once	TRBV2	TRBD2	TRBJ2-7	CARGGIAGNYEQYF	TGTGCCCGAGGTGGTATAGCGGGGAACTACGAGCAGTACTTC
once	TRBV4-2	TRBD2	TRBJ2-1	CASSQEALAANEQFF	TGTGCCAGCAGCCAAGAGGCGCTAGCGGCTAATGAGCAGTTCTTC
.	TRBV13	TRBD1	TRBJ1-2	CASRPGGNYGYTF	TGTGCCAGCAGGCCAGGGGGTAACTATGGCTACACCTTC
.	TRBV6-2/TRBV6-3	TRBD1	TRBJ1-1	CASSSGFRGQRYTEAFF	TGTGCCAGCAGTTCCGGGTTCCGGGGACAGCGTTACACTGAAGCTTTCTTT
.	TRBV29-1	.	TRBJ2-1	CSGAGPYNEQFF	TGCAGCGGGGCGGGACCTTACAATGAGCAGTTCTTC
.	TRBV5-1	.	TRBJ2-2	CASSLFTDANTGELFF	TGCGCCAGCAGCTTGTTTACTGACGCGAACACCGGGGAGCTGTTTTTT
.	TRBV27	.	TRBJ1-2	CASKTQGYGYTF	TGTGCCAGCAAGACCCAAGGCTATGGCTACACCTTC
.	TRBV29-1	TRBD1	TRBJ2-5	CSVDDRGQGETQYF	TGCAGCGTTGACGACAGGGGGCAGGGGGAGACCCAGTACTTC
.	TRBV6-2/TRBV6-3	.	TRBJ1-6	CASSYVLGALHF	TGTGCCAGCAGTTATGTGCTGGGGGCCCTCCACTTT
.	TRBV2	.	TRBJ2-5	CASRELQETQYF	TGTGCCAGCCGGGAGCTCCAAGAGACCCAGTACTTC
.	TRBV9	.	TRBJ2-3	CASSVASLDTQYF	TGTGCCAGCAGCGTAGCTTCCTTGGATACGCAGTATTTT
.	TRBV24-1	.	TRBJ1-2	CATSYGDYGYTF	TGTGCCACCAGTTACGGCGACTATGGCTACACCTTC
.	TRBV20-1	.	TRBJ2-1	CSARGPRVSYNEQFF	TGCAGTGCTAGAGGCCCCAGGGTCTCCTACAATGAGCAGTTCTTC
once	TRBV3-1	.	TRBJ2-3	CASSQGRTQYF	TGTGCCAGCAGCCAAGGCCGAACGCAGTATTTT
.	TRBV23-1	.	TRBJ2-5	CASGYKNETQYF	TGCGCCAGCGGGTATAAGAATGAGACCCAGTACTTC
.	TRBV7-8	.	TRBJ2-5	CASSLDGRGEAPETQYF	TGTGCCAGCAGCTTAGACGGCAGGGGAGAGGCCCCGGAGACCCAGTACTTC
.	TRBV3-1	.	TRBJ2-3	CASSQDTGARADTQYF	TGTGCCAGCAGCCAAGACACGGGGGCGCGGGCAGATACGCAGTATTTT
.	TRBV3-1	.	TRBJ1-2	CASSITGSEGYTF	TGTGCCAGCAGCATAACAGGGTCAGAAGGCTACACCTTC
.	TRBV9	.	TRBJ2-1	CASSAGRSSGYNEQFF	TGTGCCAGCAGCGCGGGGAGGAGTAGCGGCTACAATGAGCAGTTCTTC
once	TRBV27	.	TRBJ1-5	CASSLEGRRHQPQHF	TGTGCCAGCAGTCTGGAGGGGAGACGGCATCAGCCCCAGCATTTT
.	TRBV28	.	TRBJ2-3	CASSLSLGDPRTDTQYF	TGTGCCAGCAGTTTAAGTCTCGGGGATCCCCGCACAGATACGCAGTATTTT
.	TRBV2	TRBD2	TRBJ2-3	CASRVVAGVTDTQYF	TGTGCCAGCAGAGTTGTAGCGGGGGTCACAGATACGCAGTATTTT
.	TRBV7-2	.	TRBJ2-7	CASTSLDTYEQYF	TGTGCCAGCACCTCACTGGACACCTACGAGCAGTACTTC
.	TRBV20-1	.	TRBJ1-5	CSARDRISNQPQHF	TGCAGTGCTAGAGATCGGATCAGCAATCAGCCCCAGCATTTT
.	TRBV24-1	TRBD1	TRBJ2-3	CATRGQGTDTQYF	TGTGCCACCCGGGGACAGGGCACAGATACGCAGTATTTT
.	TRBV9	.	TRBJ1-2	CASSNLYGYTF	TGTGCCAGCAGTAATCTCTATGGCTACACCTTC
.	TRBV29-1	TRBD1	TRBJ1-2	CSVASGETGHGYTF	TGCAGCGTTGCTAGCGGGGAGACAGGGCATGGCTACACCTTC
.	TRBV9	TRBD1	TRBJ1-1	CASSPGKGGYTEAFF	TGTGCCAGCAGCCCGGGAAAAGGGGGCTACACTGAAGCTTTCTTT
.	TRBV5-4	TRBD2	TRBJ2-1	CASSPRTSGASYNEQFF	TGTGCCAGCAGCCCCCGAACTAGCGGGGCTTCTTACAATGAGCAGTTCTTC
.	TRBV6-6	.	TRBJ2-7	CASSTPTRASYEQYF	TGTGCCAGCAGCACTCCTACGAGGGCCAGCTACGAGCAGTACTTC
.	TRBV5-1	TRBD2	TRBJ2-5	CASSLGLGGRYSQETQYF	TGCGCCAGCAGCTTGGGCCTGGGCGGGAGGTACTCCCAAGAGACCCAGTACTTC
.	TRBV20-1	.	TRBJ1-2	CSARVTLGAYGKGYTF	TGCAGTGCTAGAGTTACCCTAGGGGCTTACGGGAAAGGCTACACCTTC
.	TRBV20-1	.	TRBJ1-1	CSASEVAEAFF	TGCAGTGCTAGTGAGGTTGCTGAAGCTTTCTTT
.	TRBV4-3	.	TRBJ1-2	CASSPGAYGYTF	TGCGCCAGCAGCCCGGGAGCCTATGGCTACACCTTC
once	TRBV29-1	TRBD2	TRBJ2-5	CSVVLVLAGETQYF	TGCAGCGTTGTGTTGGTGCTAGCGGGTGAGACCCAGTACTTC